This T cell receptor (beta chain) stems from a study of T cell responses to AZD1222 COVID-19 vaccine. Notes on the study in general: Only 5 to 7 AZD1222 recipients were seropositive at baseline.

Germline-derived CDR1 and CDR2 are MDHEN and SYDVKM. The CDR3 runs to 15 residues. V was clipped by 7 bases and J by 5 bases, with 15 bases between them. Sequenced by immunoSEQ multiplex PCR; TCRdb stores in-frame clones only, minus some. The repertoire holds some 90,000 clones, with 80% to 90% as singletons. Comments on this clone: Antigen unknown.

J is TRBJ1-6 and V is TRBV28; D gene unclear. The material was peripheral blood, obtained on day 0 of AZD1222 vaccination. This clonotype was sampled from an adult in good health. For the CDR3, the DNA is TGTGCCAGCACCCCGGTCAGGATTAATAATTCACCCCTCCACTTT. Its translation: CASTPVRINNSPLHF.